This TCR beta chain is from a study of blood T cell repertoires in COVID-19. The CDR3 is 15 amino acids. The V segment lost 2 bases and the J segment 6 bases; nucleotides outside the gene matches: 9. Germline CDR1 SGHRS, CDR2 YFSETQ. Using immunoSEQ multiplex PCR, the repertoire was profiled, and TCRdb retains in-frame clones only, with some absent. This table holds around 130,000 clones, roughly nine tenths found once. Sequencing used peripheral blood. The V and J genes are TRBV5-1 and TRBJ1-2, with TRBD1 matching over 8 bases. This receptor was taken from a man between 65 and 80 years old with active or convalescent COVID-19. CDR3 nucleotides: TGCGCCAGCAGCTTTTATACAGGGGGAAACAATGGCTACACCTTC. As protein: CASSFYTGGNNGYTF.